The next 9 T cell receptor beta chains were all read from a single sample in a study of CD8+CD57+ T cells in acquired aplastic anemia. CD8+CD57+ cell expansion, shown by flow cytometry, had occurred in the patients selected for sequencing. Genomic DNA, serving as template, underwent TCR beta VDJ and CDR3 profiling. TCRdb fed the reads into MiXCR, producing one record per CDR3 protein. The data hold 150,000 to 200,000 distinct CDR3 sequences, with 48% observed a single time. The sample comprised sorted CD4+, CD8+, or CD8+CD57+ T cells (not recorded which) from PBMCs. These receptors came from a human donor with aplastic anemia.

The chain is built from TRBV9 and TRBJ2-7; maybe TRBD2 (6 bases). The CDR3 runs to 14 residues. Germline lookup yields CDR1 SGDLS and CDR2 YYNGEE. V lost 4 bases to trimming and J lost 6 bases, with 17 bases between them. CDR3 sequence: CASSKRPGASEQYF. The CDR3 coding sequence is TGTGCCAGCAGCAAGCGTCCGGGAGCTAGCGAGCAGTACTTC. Full variable domain (remainder filled in from reference TRBV9 and TRBJ2-7): DSGVTQTPKHLITATGQRVTLRCSPRSGDLSVYWYQQSLDQGLQFLIQYYNGEERAKGNILERFSAQQFPDLHSELNLSSLELGDSALYFCASSKRPGASEQYFGPGTRLTVT.

This clonotype was counted a few times. This rearrangement joins TRBV3-1 to TRBJ1-2, with TRBD1 as a possible D gene (5 bases). From germline, CDR1 is LGHDT and CDR2 YNNKEL (reference sequence). V was cut by 2 bases and J by 4 bases, with 11 bases left in between. The CDR3 has 14 residues. The CDR3 protein is CASSQRGGFYGYTF. The CDR3 DNA reads as TGTGCCAGCAGCCAAAGGGGCGGCTTCTATGGCTACACCTTC.

The gene calls are TRBV19 and TRBJ1-1; D unclear. From germline, CDR1 is LNHDA and CDR2 SQIVND (reference sequence). Trimming pared 2 bases from V and 1 base from J, leaving 5 bases between. The CDR3 is 13 residues long. This CDR3 is CASSISPNTEAFF. In nucleotides, the CDR3 is TGTGCCAGTAGTATATCCCCGAACACTGAAGCTTTCTTT.

This clonotype was counted ten times or more. The genes are TRBV6-1 and TRBJ2-3, with TRBD2 matching over 13 bases. V shed 6 bases, J shed 5 bases, and the junction held 5 bases outside the gene matches. The CDR3 loop spans 15 amino acids. Germline V CDR1 and CDR2: MNHNS, SASEGT. CDR3 region: CASRTTSGGRDTQYF. DNA for the CDR3: TGTGCCAGCAGGACGACTAGCGGGGGGAGAGATACGCAGTATTTT.

This clonotype was counted many times. V is TRBV5-4 and J is TRBJ2-1; D is uncertain. This CDR3 is built from 18 residues. Germline assignment: CDR1 SGHNT and CDR2 YYREEE (reference sequence). Trimming removed 1 base from V and 0 bases from J, with 17 bases in between. For the CDR3, the DNA is TGTGCCAGCAGCTTGTTTTGGGGATCGAGGAACTCCTACAATGAGCAGTTCTTC. Residues: CASSLFWGSRNSYNEQFF. Looking up the rest from reference TRBV5-4 and TRBJ2-1 gives the full variable domain: ETGVTQSPTHLIKTRGQQVTLRCSSQSGHNTVSWYQQALGQGPQFIFQYYREEENGRGNFPPRFSGLQFPNYSSELNVNALELDDSALYLCASSLFWGSRNSYNEQFFGPGTRLTVL.

This clonotype was counted many times. The rearrangement links TRBV11-2 to TRBJ2-2; D unclear. The CDR3 spans 14 residues. Trimming cost V 1 base and J 1 base, with 4 bases left between them. The germline gives CDR1 SGHAT, CDR2 FQNNGV. The CDR3 sequence: CASSLAENTGELFF. Here the CDR3 DNA reads TGTGCCAGCAGCTTAGCCGAGAACACCGGGGAGCTGTTTTTT.

This clonotype was seen once. The gene calls are TRBV5-5 and TRBJ2-7; D possibly uses TRBD1 or TRBD2 (5 bases each). The germline gives CDR1 SGHKS, CDR2 YYEKEE (reference sequence). The CDR3 consists of 14 residues. V lost 4 bases and J 2 bases, leaving 13 bases between the germline ends. CDR3 amino acids: CASSPGTDTYEQYF. The CDR3 bases are TGTGCCAGCAGCCCCGGGACGGATACCTACGAGCAGTACTTC.

Of note for this clonotype: A much larger clone differs by one base, so this may be a read error. V is TRBV4-2 and J is TRBJ2-1; 11 nucleotides align to TRBD2. The V gene's germline CDR1 is LGHNA and CDR2 YNFKEQ. This CDR3 is 18 amino acids long. CDR3 coding DNA: TGTGCCAGCAGCCAAGGGATAGGGGGACTAGCGGAAGACAATGAGCAGCTCTTC. This sequence encodes CASSQGIGGLAEDNEQLF.

This clonotype was detected many times. The CDR3 DNA sequence: TGTGCCAGCAATAAGCCCACAGATACGCAGTATTTT. Translated: CASNKPTDTQYF. The rearrangement links TRBV2 to TRBJ2-3, with no clear D. Trimming took off 7 bases at V and 2 bases at J, with 7 bases between the two ends. This CDR3 is built from 12 residues. Germline V gene sequence: CDR1 SNHLY, CDR2 FYNNEI. Drawing the rest from reference TRBV2 and TRBJ2-3, the complete variable domain is EPEVTQTPSHQVTQMGQEVILRCVPISNHLYFYWYRQILGQKVEFLVSFYNNEISEKSEIFDDQFSVERPDGSNFTLKIRSTKLEDSAMYFCASNKPTDTQYFGPGTRLTVL.